The 7 T cell receptor beta chains listed next were all sequenced from one sample in a study of cytomegalovirus exposure and HLA in healthy donors. In the PCR, 60 Vbeta and 13 Jbeta primers were used. The assay was immunoSEQ multiplex PCR, and TCRdb's table has in-frame clones only and misses some. The sample yields fewer than 250,000 clones, roughly 82% seen once. Sequencing input: PBMCs. Source of these receptors: a middle-aged man in good health and CMV-seropositive.

The chain recombines TRBV30 with TRBJ1-2, with a weak D call TRBD1 (5 bases). The CDR3 totals 12 residues. The germline gives CDR1 GTSNPN, CDR2 SVGIG (reference sequence). The CDR3 region is CASLRANYGYTF. The DNA of the CDR3 is TGTGCTTCTCTCAGGGCAAACTATGGCTACACCTTC. The full variable domain, in which reference TRBV30 and TRBJ1-2 provide the parts outside the CDR3, is SQTIHQWPATLVQPVGSPLSLECTVEGTSNPNLYWYRQAAGRGLQLLFYSVGIGQISSEVPQNLSASRPQDRQFILSSKKLLLSDSGFYLCASLRANYGYTFGSGTRLTVV.

This chain uses TRBV27 with TRBJ2-6; 8 nucleotides agree with TRBD1. Germline V gene data show CDR1 as MNHEY and CDR2 as SMNVEV (reference sequence). V gave up 6 bases and J gave up 4 bases; unmatched junction bases: 14. This CDR3 has 18 amino acids. For the CDR3, the DNA is TGTGCCAGCAGCTACCAGGGCCCGACAGGGGCGGGGGCCAACGTCCTGACTTTC. Amino acids: CASSYQGPTGAGANVLTF.

This chain joins TRBV9 and TRBJ2-1; the D gene is possibly TRBD1 (6 bases). CDR1 and CDR2 (germline): SGDLS, YYNGEE. The length of the CDR3 is 15 residues. The germline V and J ends were trimmed by 5 bases and 0 bases, with 12 bases remaining between them. CDR3 in amino acids: CASSADSYSYNEQFF. CDR3 bases: TGTGCCAGCAGTGCGGACAGTTACTCCTACAATGAGCAGTTCTTC.

This chain joins TRBV4-1 and TRBJ2-5; 7 positions match TRBD2. The germline gives CDR1 MGHRA, CDR2 YSYEKL. J gave up 4 bases and V 0 bases, and 8 bases lay outside the gene matches. The CDR3 is 16 residues long. The CDR3 loop is CASSQEGASGGETQYF. The CDR3 bases are TGCGCCAGCAGCCAAGAAGGGGCTAGCGGTGGAGAGACCCAGTACTTC.

The chain has TRBV5-4 and TRBJ2-3, with 8 bases matching TRBD2. Germline-derived CDR1 and CDR2 are SGHNT and YYREEE (reference sequence). The CDR3 runs to 16 residues. Trimming took 2 bases from V and 1 from J; bases not matched to a gene: 6. The CDR3, as DNA: TGTGCCAGCAGCTTACTAGCGGAGAGACGCACAGATACGCAGTATTTT. Protein product: CASSLLAERRTDTQYF.

The chain recombines TRBV15 with TRBJ2-7; TRBD1 is a possible D gene (5 bases). With 1 base removed from V and 4 bases from J, the gap between germline ends came to 8 bases. Germline V lookup: CDR1 LNHNV, CDR2 YYDKDF (reference sequence). This CDR3 contains 13 residues. The CDR3 region is CATSRVDSYEQYF. CDR3 in DNA: TGTGCCACCAGCAGAGTCGACAGTTACGAGCAGTACTTC.

The J gene is TRBJ1-5, the V gene TRBV18; D unresolved. Germline CDR1 is KGHSH and CDR2 is LQKENI. V was trimmed by 6 bases and J by 7 bases, leaving 16 bases between them. This CDR3 spans 14 amino acids. The CDR3 sequence is CASSGRAEIQPQHF. Written as DNA, the CDR3 is TGTGCCAGCTCCGGGAGAGCGGAGATACAGCCCCAGCATTTT.